This TCR beta chain was obtained from a study of T-cell memory formation after mild COVID-19. Overall study context: The TCR clusters were mostly specific to one donor.

The CDR3 extends over 11 amino acids. Trimming stripped 5 bases from V and 6 bases from J, with 8 bases between. TCRdb re-called the 5' RACE reads with MiXCR, one entry per CDR3 protein. The sample records roughly 200,000 distinct CDR3 sequences, 16% being singletons. This clonotype occurred many times. The chain employs TRBV12-3 or TRBV12-4 and TRBJ2-7; D possibly matches TRBD1 or TRBD2 (5 bases each). The TCR was taken from an adult woman who had mild COVID-19 (a few samples of this study predate the infection). Cell type and time point are not known. The material sequenced was PBMCs or a T cell subset sorted from them (not recorded which). The CDR3 DNA sequence: TGTGCCAGCAGTCGTGGGGGCGAGCAGTACTTC. It is translated as CASSRGGEQYF.